This TCR beta chain was recorded in a study of T-cell memory formation after mild COVID-19. Turning to the study itself: TCR clusters were largely donor specific.

One entry per CDR3 protein results from TCRdb running MiXCR on the 5' RACE reads. The sample lists approximately 150,000 distinct CDR3 sequences; more than 14% were seen once. For this clonotype: Its antigen remains unknown.

Per the germline V gene, CDR1 is KGHDR and CDR2 is SFDVKD. The CDR3 is 18 residues long. Between the trimmed V and J ends, which lost 5 bases and 2 bases, there was a span of 21 bases. General study results and limits: Shrinking CD4+ clones resided mostly in CM and EM, and CD8+ ones in EMRA. The finding that pre-infection memory included some responding clones suggested that cross-reactive memory joined.

This chain links TRBV24-1 with TRBJ2-1; TRBD2 might be the D (5 bases). The source of this sequence is an adult woman who had mild COVID-19 (a few samples of this study predate the infection). Cell type and time point are not known. Sequencing used PBMCs or a T cell subset sorted from them (not recorded which). CDR3 protein: CATSGVNRGTYTYNEQFF. Written as DNA, the CDR3 is TGTGCCACCAGTGGCGTAAACCGGGGAACTTATACCTACAATGAGCAGTTCTTC.